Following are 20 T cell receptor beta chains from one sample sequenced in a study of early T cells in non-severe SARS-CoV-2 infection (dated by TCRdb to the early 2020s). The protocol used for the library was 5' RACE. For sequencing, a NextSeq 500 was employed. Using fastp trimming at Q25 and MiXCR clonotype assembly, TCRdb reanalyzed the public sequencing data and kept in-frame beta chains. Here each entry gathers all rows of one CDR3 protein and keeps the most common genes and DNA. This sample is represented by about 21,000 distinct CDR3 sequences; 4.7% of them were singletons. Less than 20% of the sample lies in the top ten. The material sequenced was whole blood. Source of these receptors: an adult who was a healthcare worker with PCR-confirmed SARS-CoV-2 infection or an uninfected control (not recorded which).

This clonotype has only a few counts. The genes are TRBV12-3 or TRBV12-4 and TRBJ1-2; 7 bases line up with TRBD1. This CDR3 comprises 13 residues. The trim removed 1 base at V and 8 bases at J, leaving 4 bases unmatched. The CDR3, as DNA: TGTGCCAGCAGTTTAGGGTCAGGGGGAGGCTACACCTTC. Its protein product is CASSLGSGGGYTF.

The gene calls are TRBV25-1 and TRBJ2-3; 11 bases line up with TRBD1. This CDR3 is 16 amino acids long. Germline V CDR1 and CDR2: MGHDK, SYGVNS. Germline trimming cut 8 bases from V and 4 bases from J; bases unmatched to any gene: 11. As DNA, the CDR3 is TGTGCCAGCTCTTGGACAGGGGGCTTGTCCCCAGATACGCAGTATTTT. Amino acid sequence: CASSWTGGLSPDTQYF.

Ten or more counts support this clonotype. DNA for the CDR3: TGTGCCAGCAAACCCGGCGGGGGCTCTCTCAACTATGGCTACACCTTC. Translating gives CASKPGGGSLNYGYTF. J is TRBJ1-2 and V is TRBV6-5; a weak D match, TRBD1 (6 bases). V shed 7 bases and J shed 2 bases, with 20 bases lying between them. Germline lookup yields CDR1 MNHEY and CDR2 SVGAGI. The CDR3 has 16 residues.

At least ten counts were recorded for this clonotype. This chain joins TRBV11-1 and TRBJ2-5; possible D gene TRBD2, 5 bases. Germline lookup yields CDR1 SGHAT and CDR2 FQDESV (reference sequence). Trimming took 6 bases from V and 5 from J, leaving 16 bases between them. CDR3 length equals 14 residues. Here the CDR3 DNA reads TGTGCCAGCAGAACCATGAGGGCTGCGGAGACCCAGTACTTC. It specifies CASRTMRAAETQYF.

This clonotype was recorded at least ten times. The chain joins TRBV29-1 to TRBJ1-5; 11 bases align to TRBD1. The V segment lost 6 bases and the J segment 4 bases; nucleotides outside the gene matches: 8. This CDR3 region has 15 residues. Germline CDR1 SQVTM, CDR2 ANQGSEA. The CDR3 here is CSVQPGTGGNQPQHF. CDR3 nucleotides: TGCAGCGTGCAACCCGGGACAGGGGGAAATCAGCCCCAGCATTTT.

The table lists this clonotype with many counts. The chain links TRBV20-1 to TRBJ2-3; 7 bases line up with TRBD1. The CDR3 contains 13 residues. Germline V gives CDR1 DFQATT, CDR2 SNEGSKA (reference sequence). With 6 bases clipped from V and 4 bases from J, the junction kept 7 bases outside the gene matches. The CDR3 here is CSAPYTGADTQYF. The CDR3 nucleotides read TGCAGTGCGCCTTACACAGGGGCAGATACGCAGTATTTT.

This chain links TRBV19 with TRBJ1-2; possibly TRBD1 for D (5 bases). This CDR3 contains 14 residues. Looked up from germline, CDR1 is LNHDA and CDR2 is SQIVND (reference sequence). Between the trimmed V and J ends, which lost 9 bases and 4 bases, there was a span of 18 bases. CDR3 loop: CASQIRQFGYGYTF. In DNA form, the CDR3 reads TGTGCCAGCCAGATTCGACAGTTCGGCTATGGCTACACCTTC.

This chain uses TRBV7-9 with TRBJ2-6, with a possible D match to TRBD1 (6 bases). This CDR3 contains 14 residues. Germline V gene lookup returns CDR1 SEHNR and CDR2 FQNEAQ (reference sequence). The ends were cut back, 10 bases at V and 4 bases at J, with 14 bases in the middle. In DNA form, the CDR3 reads TGTGCCACCCGAGGGGGTGCCGGGGCCAACGTCCTGACTTTC. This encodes CATRGGAGANVLTF.

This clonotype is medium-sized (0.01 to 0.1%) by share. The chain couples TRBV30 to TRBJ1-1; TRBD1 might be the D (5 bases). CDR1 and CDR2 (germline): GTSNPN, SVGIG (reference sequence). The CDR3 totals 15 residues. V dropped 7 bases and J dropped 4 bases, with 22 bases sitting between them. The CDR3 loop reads CASPAESGGTTEAFF. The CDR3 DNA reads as TGTGCCTCCCCGGCGGAGTCTGGAGGGACCACTGAAGCTTTCTTT.

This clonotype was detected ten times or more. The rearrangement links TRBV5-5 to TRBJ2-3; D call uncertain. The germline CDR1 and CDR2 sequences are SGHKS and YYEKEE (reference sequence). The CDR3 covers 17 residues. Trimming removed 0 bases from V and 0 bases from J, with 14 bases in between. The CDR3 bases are TGTGCCAGCAGCTTGGGTAGTGGTGGATCTAGCACAGATACGCAGTATTTT. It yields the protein CASSLGSGGSSTDTQYF.

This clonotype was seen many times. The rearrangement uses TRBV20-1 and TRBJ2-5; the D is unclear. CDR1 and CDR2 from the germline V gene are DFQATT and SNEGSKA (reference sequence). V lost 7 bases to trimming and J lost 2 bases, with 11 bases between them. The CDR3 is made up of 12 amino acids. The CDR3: CSDRGIQETQYF. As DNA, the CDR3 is TGCAGTGATCGTGGGATACAAGAGACCCAGTACTTC.

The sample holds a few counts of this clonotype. CDR3 coding DNA: TGTGCCAGCAGCCTTGGGTTGCCCAACACCGGGGAGCTGTTTTTT. As protein: CASSLGLPNTGELFF. This chain uses TRBV11-3 with TRBJ2-2; D ambiguous. V was pared by 5 bases and J by 2 bases, with 12 bases between. This CDR3 has 15 amino acids. Germline V gene data show CDR1 as SGHNT and CDR2 as YENEEA.

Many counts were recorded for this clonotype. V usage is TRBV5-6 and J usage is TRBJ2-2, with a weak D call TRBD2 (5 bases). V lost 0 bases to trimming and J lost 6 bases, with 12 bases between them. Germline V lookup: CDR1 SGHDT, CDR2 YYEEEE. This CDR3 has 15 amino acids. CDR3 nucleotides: TGTGCCAGCAGCTTGGGACCCAACGGGGCCGGGGAGCTGTTTTTT. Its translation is CASSLGPNGAGELFF.

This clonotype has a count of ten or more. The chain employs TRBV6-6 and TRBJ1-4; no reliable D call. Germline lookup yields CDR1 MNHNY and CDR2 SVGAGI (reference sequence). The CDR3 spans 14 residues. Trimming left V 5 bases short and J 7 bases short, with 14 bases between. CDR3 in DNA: TGTGCCAGCAGTGCGACTGATTATGCTGAAAAACTGTTTTTT. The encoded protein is CASSATDYAEKLFF.

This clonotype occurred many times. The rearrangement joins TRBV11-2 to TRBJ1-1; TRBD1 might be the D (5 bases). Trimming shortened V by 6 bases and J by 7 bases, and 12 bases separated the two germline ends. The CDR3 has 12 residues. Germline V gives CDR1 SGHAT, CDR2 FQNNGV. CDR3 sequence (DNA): TGTGCCAGCAGGTACACGGGGGGTGAAGCTTTCTTT. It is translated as CASRYTGGEAFF.

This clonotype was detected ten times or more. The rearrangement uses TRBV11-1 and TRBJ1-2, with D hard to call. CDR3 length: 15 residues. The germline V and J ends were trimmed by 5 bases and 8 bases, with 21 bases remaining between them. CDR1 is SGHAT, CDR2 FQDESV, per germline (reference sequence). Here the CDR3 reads CASSTSSGLFYGYTF. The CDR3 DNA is TGTGCCAGCAGCACCTCTTCTGGACTGTTTTACGGCTACACCTTC.

CDR3 sequence (DNA): TGTGCCAGCAGCCCTCACGGCCTGGGCCGGGATTTCGGGCAGTTCTTC. Amino acid sequence: CASSPHGLGRDFGQFF. The chain recombines TRBV5-6 with TRBJ2-1, with TRBD2 as a possible D gene (5 bases). V lost 4 bases and J 12 bases, leaving 26 bases between the germline ends. The CDR3 runs to 16 residues. The germline CDR1 and CDR2 sequences are SGHDT and YYEEEE.

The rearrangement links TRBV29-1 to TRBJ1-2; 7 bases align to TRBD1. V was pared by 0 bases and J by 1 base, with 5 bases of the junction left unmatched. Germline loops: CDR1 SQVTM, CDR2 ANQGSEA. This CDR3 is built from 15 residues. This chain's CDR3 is CSVEEETGLNYGYTF. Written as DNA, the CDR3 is TGCAGCGTTGAAGAGGAGACAGGGCTTAACTATGGCTACACCTTC.

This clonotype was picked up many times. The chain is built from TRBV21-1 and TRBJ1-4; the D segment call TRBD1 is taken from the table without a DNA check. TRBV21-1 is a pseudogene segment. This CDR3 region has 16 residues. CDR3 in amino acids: CASSKEGGQTNEKLFF. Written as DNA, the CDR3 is TGTGCCAGCAGCAAAGAGGGGGGGCAGACTAATGAAAAACTGTTTTTT.

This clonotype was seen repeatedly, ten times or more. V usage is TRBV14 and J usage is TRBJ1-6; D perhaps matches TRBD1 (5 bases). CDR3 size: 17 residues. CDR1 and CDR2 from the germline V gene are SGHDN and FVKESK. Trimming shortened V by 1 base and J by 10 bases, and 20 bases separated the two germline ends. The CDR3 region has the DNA TGTGCCAGCAGCCAAGCAACCATTAGGACCTGGGGGTCACCCCTCCACTTT. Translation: CASSQATIRTWGSPLHF.